These T cell receptor beta chains were read from a single sample in a study of CD8 T cells in Susac syndrome. TCRdb reprocessed the immunoSEQ multiplex PCR reads via MiXCR and lists one record per CDR3 protein. The data show under 70,000 distinct CDR3 sequences, approximately 95% seen once. The sample comprised CD8+ T cells from PBMCs. The source of these receptors is a human donor with Susac syndrome. CDR3s include the opening cysteine and the closing phenylalanine or tryptophan. D genes are given only for firm matches. The size of a clone is reported for some rows only, either as once, few or many, or as a class for expanded clones.

clone_size: .
d_call: TRBD1
j_call: TRBJ2-2
v_call: TRBV5-1
cdr3_nt: TGCGCCAGCAGCTGGGACAGGGCATCTAACACCGGGGAGCTGTTTTTT
cdr3_aa: CASSWDRASNTGELFF

clone_size: .
d_call: .
j_call: TRBJ2-1
v_call: TRBV9
cdr3_nt: TGTGCCAGCAGCGTAGGGCGATACAATGAGCAGTTCTTC
cdr3_aa: CASSVGRYNEQFF

clone_size: .
d_call: TRBD1
j_call: TRBJ2-7
v_call: TRBV20-1
cdr3_nt: TGCAGTGCCCAGGGGGACTCCTACGAGCAGTACTTC
cdr3_aa: CSAQGDSYEQYF

clone_size: once
d_call: TRBD1
j_call: TRBJ1-2
v_call: TRBV15
cdr3_nt: TGTGCCACCAGCAGAGCCGGGACAGGGAACTATGGCTACACCTTC
cdr3_aa: CATSRAGTGNYGYTF

clone_size: .
d_call: TRBD1
j_call: TRBJ1-1
v_call: TRBV9
cdr3_nt: TGTGCCAGCAGCTCCCGACAGGGGGAGACGGATGAAGCTTTCTTT
cdr3_aa: CASSSRQGETDEAFF

clone_size: .
d_call: .
j_call: TRBJ2-5
v_call: TRBV2
cdr3_nt: TGTGCCAGCAGTGACTTCTCTGAGACCCAGTACTTC
cdr3_aa: CASSDFSETQYF

clone_size: .
d_call: TRBD1
j_call: TRBJ1-1
v_call: TRBV7-3
cdr3_nt: TGTGCCAGCAGCTTAACGGGACAGGGGAACACTGAAGCTTTCTTT
cdr3_aa: CASSLTGQGNTEAFF

clone_size: .
d_call: .
j_call: TRBJ2-7
v_call: TRBV7-9
cdr3_nt: TGTGCCAGCAGCTCCGACAGGACCCCCTCTGGAAAGCAGTACTTC
cdr3_aa: CASSSDRTPSGKQYF

clone_size: once
d_call: .
j_call: TRBJ2-1
v_call: TRBV19
cdr3_nt: TGTGCCAGTAGTATGACAGCGTCCTACAATGAGCAGTTCTTC
cdr3_aa: CASSMTASYNEQFF

clone_size: once
d_call: .
j_call: TRBJ1-5
v_call: TRBV15
cdr3_nt: TGTGCCACCAGCAGAGAGTATCAGGACTATCAGCCCCAGCATTTT
cdr3_aa: CATSREYQDYQPQHF

clone_size: few
d_call: .
j_call: TRBJ1-1
v_call: TRBV20-1
cdr3_nt: TGCAGTGCTAGCAGGGGCGACACTGAAGCTTTCTTT
cdr3_aa: CSASRGDTEAFF

clone_size: .
d_call: .
j_call: TRBJ2-1
v_call: TRBV6-6
cdr3_nt: TGTGCCAGCAGTTACGCCAGCTCCTACAATGAGCAGTTCTTC
cdr3_aa: CASSYASSYNEQFF

clone_size: .
d_call: TRBD1
j_call: TRBJ1-4
v_call: TRBV20-1
cdr3_nt: TGCAGTGCTAGAGATCTCGAGGGGGCTATGGGAAAACTGTTTTTT
cdr3_aa: CSARDLEGAMGKLFF

clone_size: .
d_call: .
j_call: TRBJ2-5
v_call: TRBV5-1
cdr3_nt: TGCGCCAGCAGCTTGCGCCAGGACGGACCCGGGGGAGAGACCCAGTACTTC
cdr3_aa: CASSLRQDGPGGETQYF

clone_size: .
d_call: TRBD1
j_call: TRBJ2-2
v_call: TRBV9
cdr3_nt: TGTGCCAGCAGCACAGGACAGGCACCGTTGAACACCGGGGAGCTGTTTTTT
cdr3_aa: CASSTGQAPLNTGELFF

clone_size: .
d_call: .
j_call: TRBJ2-5
v_call: TRBV7-9
cdr3_nt: TGTGCCAGCAGCCCACCTCTGGGTGGGGAGACCCAGTACTTC
cdr3_aa: CASSPPLGGETQYF

clone_size: .
d_call: .
j_call: TRBJ1-2
v_call: TRBV13
cdr3_nt: TGTGCCAGCAGCTTAGGTGGGGGCTGGGACTATGGCTACACCTTC
cdr3_aa: CASSLGGGWDYGYTF

clone_size: .
d_call: .
j_call: TRBJ1-1
v_call: TRBV7-9
cdr3_nt: TGTGCCAGCAGCAGTGAGGGGGGGTGGGCTTTCTTT
cdr3_aa: CASSSEGGWAFF

clone_size: once
d_call: .
j_call: TRBJ2-4
v_call: TRBV25-1
cdr3_nt: TGTGCCAGCAGTGTTGAGACTCGGGGCATTCAGTACTTC
cdr3_aa: CASSVETRGIQYF

clone_size: .
d_call: .
j_call: TRBJ2-4
v_call: TRBV11-2
cdr3_nt: TGTGCCAGCAGCTTAGGGTCTGCAGGAGGCAACATTCAGTACTTC
cdr3_aa: CASSLGSAGGNIQYF

clone_size: .
d_call: .
j_call: TRBJ1-1
v_call: TRBV9
cdr3_nt: TGTGCCAGCAGCGTATATGGGGGAGGCAGGACTGAAGCTTTCTTT
cdr3_aa: CASSVYGGGRTEAFF

clone_size: .
d_call: TRBD1
j_call: TRBJ1-4
v_call: TRBV29-1
cdr3_nt: TGCAGCGTTGCCTACTACAGGGGAACTAATGAAAAACTGTTTTTT
cdr3_aa: CSVAYYRGTNEKLFF

clone_size: .
d_call: TRBD1
j_call: TRBJ2-5
v_call: TRBV5-1
cdr3_nt: TGCGCCAGCAGCTCGACAGGGGGTAGGAAAGAGACCCAGTACTTC
cdr3_aa: CASSSTGGRKETQYF

clone_size: .
d_call: .
j_call: TRBJ2-7
v_call: TRBV29-1
cdr3_nt: TGCAGCATCGGACTGCACGAGCAGTACTTC
cdr3_aa: CSIGLHEQYF

clone_size: .
d_call: TRBD1
j_call: TRBJ1-1
v_call: TRBV2
cdr3_nt: TGTGCCAGCCTAGAAGGGGGCGGGACTGAAGCTTTCTTT
cdr3_aa: CASLEGGGTEAFF

clone_size: .
d_call: .
j_call: TRBJ1-2
v_call: TRBV7-9
cdr3_nt: TGTGCCAGCAGCTTAGACGTGGGGGATGGCTACACCTTC
cdr3_aa: CASSLDVGDGYTF

clone_size: .
d_call: TRBD2
j_call: TRBJ2-3
v_call: TRBV9
cdr3_nt: TGTGCCAGCAGCGGGAGGGAGGTAGCGGGGGGCAGTCGGGATACGCAGTATTTT
cdr3_aa: CASSGREVAGGSRDTQYF

clone_size: few
d_call: TRBD1
j_call: TRBJ2-5
v_call: TRBV25-1
cdr3_nt: TGTGCCAGCAGTGCAGGGGGAGAGACCCAGTACTTC
cdr3_aa: CASSAGGETQYF

clone_size: .
d_call: TRBD1
j_call: TRBJ1-2
v_call: TRBV13
cdr3_nt: TGTGCCAGCAGCGCCCGGACAGGGGATGGCTACACCTTC
cdr3_aa: CASSARTGDGYTF

clone_size: .
d_call: .
j_call: TRBJ1-1
v_call: TRBV6-4
cdr3_nt: TGTGCCAGCAGTCGGCAGGTGGGATCGAACACTGAAGCTTTCTTT
cdr3_aa: CASSRQVGSNTEAFF

clone_size: .
d_call: TRBD1
j_call: TRBJ2-1
v_call: TRBV6-1
cdr3_nt: TGTGCCAGCAGTCCTGACAGGGGGAACTCCTACAATGAGCAGTTCTTC
cdr3_aa: CASSPDRGNSYNEQFF

clone_size: .
d_call: .
j_call: TRBJ1-6
v_call: TRBV11-3
cdr3_nt: TGTGCCAGCAGCCTTAGCAGGGCTTCACCCCTCCACTTT
cdr3_aa: CASSLSRASPLHF

clone_size: .
d_call: .
j_call: TRBJ1-2
v_call: TRBV13
cdr3_nt: TGTGCCAGCAGCTTCTTCCAGGGTGAGAACTATGGCTACACCTTC
cdr3_aa: CASSFFQGENYGYTF

clone_size: .
d_call: .
j_call: TRBJ2-1
v_call: TRBV27
cdr3_nt: TGTGCCAGCAGTCCGAGGTACAATGAGCAGTTCTTC
cdr3_aa: CASSPRYNEQFF

clone_size: .
d_call: .
j_call: TRBJ1-2
v_call: TRBV3-1
cdr3_nt: TGTGCCAGCAGCCTTGTAATAGGAGGCGACTATGGCTACACCTTC
cdr3_aa: CASSLVIGGDYGYTF

clone_size: .
d_call: .
j_call: TRBJ2-2
v_call: TRBV10-2
cdr3_nt: TGCGCCAGCAGCGTCACCGGGGAGCTGTTTTTT
cdr3_aa: CASSVTGELFF

clone_size: .
d_call: TRBD2
j_call: TRBJ2-1
v_call: TRBV6-6
cdr3_nt: TGTGCCAGCAGTTACTCAAGCACTAGCGGAACCAATGAGCAGTTCTTC
cdr3_aa: CASSYSSTSGTNEQFF

clone_size: .
d_call: .
j_call: TRBJ2-3
v_call: TRBV4-1
cdr3_nt: TGCGCCAGCAGCCGGGTGGGCACTGTAAGCACAGATACGCAGTATTTT
cdr3_aa: CASSRVGTVSTDTQYF

clone_size: .
d_call: TRBD1
j_call: TRBJ2-7
v_call: TRBV29-1
cdr3_nt: TGCAGCGGAGCGGACAGGCTCTACGAGCAGTACTTC
cdr3_aa: CSGADRLYEQYF

clone_size: .
d_call: .
j_call: TRBJ1-1
v_call: TRBV12-3/TRBV12-4
cdr3_nt: TGTGCCAGCAGTTTAGTGCTCATGAACACTGAAGCTTTCTTT
cdr3_aa: CASSLVLMNTEAFF

clone_size: few
d_call: .
j_call: TRBJ2-1
v_call: TRBV14
cdr3_nt: TGTGCCAGCTCCGGCGCCTACAATGAGCAGTTCTTC
cdr3_aa: CASSGAYNEQFF

clone_size: .
d_call: .
j_call: TRBJ2-1
v_call: TRBV6-1
cdr3_nt: TGTGCCAGCAGTGAAGATTCGTACAGCCAGATCTACAATGAGCAGTTCTTC
cdr3_aa: CASSEDSYSQIYNEQFF

clone_size: .
d_call: .
j_call: TRBJ2-3
v_call: TRBV3-1
cdr3_nt: TGTGCCAGCAGCCAATATGGGGCTCAGGCTAGCACAGATACGCAGTATTTT
cdr3_aa: CASSQYGAQASTDTQYF

clone_size: .
d_call: .
j_call: TRBJ1-2
v_call: TRBV20-1
cdr3_nt: TGCAGTGCACTCCGGGACACGAGCTTTAACTATGGCTACACCTTC
cdr3_aa: CSALRDTSFNYGYTF